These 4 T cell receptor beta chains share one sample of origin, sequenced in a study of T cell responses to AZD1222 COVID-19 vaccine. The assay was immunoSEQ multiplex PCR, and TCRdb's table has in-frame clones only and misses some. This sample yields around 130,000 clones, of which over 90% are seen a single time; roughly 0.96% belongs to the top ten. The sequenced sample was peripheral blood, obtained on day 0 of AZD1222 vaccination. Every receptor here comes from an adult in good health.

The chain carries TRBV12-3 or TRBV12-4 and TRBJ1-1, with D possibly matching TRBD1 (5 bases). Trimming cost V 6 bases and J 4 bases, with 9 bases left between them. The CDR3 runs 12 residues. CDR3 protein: CASSLQGTEAFF. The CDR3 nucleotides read TGTGCCAGCAGCCTCCAGGGCACTGAAGCTTTCTTT.

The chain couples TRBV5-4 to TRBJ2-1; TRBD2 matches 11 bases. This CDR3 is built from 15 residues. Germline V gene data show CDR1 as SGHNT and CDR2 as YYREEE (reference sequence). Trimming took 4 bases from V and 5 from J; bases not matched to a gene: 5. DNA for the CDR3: TGTGCCAGCAGCCGATTAGCGGGGGGGCACAATGAGCAGTTCTTC. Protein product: CASSRLAGGHNEQFF.

The CDR3 nucleotides are TGTGCCAGCAGTTTAACCGGGGGGACCTACGAGCAGTACTTC. Amino acid sequence: CASSLTGGTYEQYF. This chain links TRBV27 with TRBJ2-7; 7 bases are a match to TRBD2. The CDR3 is made up of 14 amino acids. V dropped 2 bases and J dropped 2; count of bases not matched to a gene: 3. CDR1 MNHEY and CDR2 SMNVEV come from the germline V gene (reference sequence).

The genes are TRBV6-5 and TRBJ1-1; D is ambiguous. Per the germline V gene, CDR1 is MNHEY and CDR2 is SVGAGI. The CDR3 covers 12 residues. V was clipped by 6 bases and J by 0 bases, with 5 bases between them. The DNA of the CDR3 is TGTGCCAGCAGGTTAGTGAACACTGAAGCTTTCTTT. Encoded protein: CASRLVNTEAFF.